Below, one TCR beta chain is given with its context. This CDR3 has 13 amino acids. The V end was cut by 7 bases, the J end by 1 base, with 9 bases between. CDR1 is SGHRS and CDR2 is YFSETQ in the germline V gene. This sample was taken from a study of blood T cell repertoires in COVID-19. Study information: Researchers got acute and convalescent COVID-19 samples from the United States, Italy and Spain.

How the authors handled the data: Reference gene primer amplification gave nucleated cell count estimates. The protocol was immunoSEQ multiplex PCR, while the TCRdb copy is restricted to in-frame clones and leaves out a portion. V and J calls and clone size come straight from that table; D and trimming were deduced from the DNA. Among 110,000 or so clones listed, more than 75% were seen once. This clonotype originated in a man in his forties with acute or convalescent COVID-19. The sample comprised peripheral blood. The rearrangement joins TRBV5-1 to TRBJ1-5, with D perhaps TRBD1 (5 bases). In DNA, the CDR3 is TGCGCCAGCCCTGGGGGGAGCAATCAGCCCCAGCATTTT. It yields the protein CASPGGSNQPQHF.